This T cell receptor beta chain was captured by sequencing in a study of T cells after yellow fever vaccination. The CDR3 runs to 11 residues. Trimming cost V 8 bases and J 6 bases, with 14 bases left between them. The V gene's germline CDR1 is SQVTM and CDR2 ANQGSEA. Findings and limits, study-wide: It was a small share of clonotypes that appeared in both CD4 and CD8 compartments. Detected again after the booster were most primary-vaccination clones, at roughly 95% CD4 and more than 70% CD8. Weaker in magnitude, the secondary response showed a faster peak on day 5 versus 15.

This clonotype came up many times. Its antigen is undetermined. In making TCR cDNA, 5'RACE template switching added a universal primer site and UMIs to it. MiXCR, run by TCRdb on the 5' RACE reads, gives a single entry per CDR3 protein. The sample holds 200,000 to 300,000 distinct CDR3 sequences, 3.6% seen once. This sequence originates from a man between 18 and 29 years old who received the YFV17D yellow fever vaccine. Sample: PBMCs, taken 15 days after the yellow fever booster vaccination. The rearrangement joins TRBV29-1 to TRBJ2-7; a weak D match, TRBD2 (5 bases). The CDR3 here is CSFGRGSEQYF. The DNA of the CDR3 is TGCAGCTTCGGCCGTGGGAGCGAGCAGTACTTC.